These 27 T cell receptor beta chains originate from one sample sequenced in a study of CD8 T cells in ankylosing spondylitis. TCRdb redid the calling of the 5' RACE reads with MiXCR, one entry per CDR3 protein. The sample has about 250,000 distinct CDR3 sequences; roughly 32% are singletons. Sequencing input: blood, either unsorted or a sorted T cell fraction (not recorded which). All receptors come from a male donor with ankylosing spondylitis or in good health (not recorded which).

This clonotype was picked up a small number of times. V and J are TRBV12-3 or TRBV12-4 and TRBJ1-6; no definite D call. Trimming pared 8 bases from V and 7 bases from J, leaving 15 bases between. The CDR3 loop spans 14 amino acids. The CDR3 here is CASALRRRNSPLHF. CDR3 bases: TGTGCCAGCGCGCTTCGACGGCGGAATTCACCCCTCCACTTT.

The rearrangement joins TRBV5-1 to TRBJ1-2, with 7 nucleotides matching TRBD1. V gave up 4 bases and J gave up 8 bases; unmatched junction bases: 14. The CDR3 length is 15 residues. Germline loops: CDR1 SGHRS, CDR2 YFSETQ. The CDR3: CASSQNPNRGGGYTF. As DNA, the CDR3 is TGCGCCAGCAGCCAAAACCCCAACAGGGGTGGAGGCTACACCTTC.

The V and J genes are TRBV2 and TRBJ1-4, with TRBD1 as a possible D gene (6 bases). Germline V lookup: CDR1 SNHLY, CDR2 FYNNEI. Trimming cost V 6 bases and J 8 bases, with 16 bases left between them. The CDR3 contains 14 residues. The CDR3 DNA reads as TGTGCCAGCAGCGAAACAGGGATCGGGGAAAAACTGTTTTTT. Amino acid sequence: CASSETGIGEKLFF.

The rearrangement joins TRBV20-1 to TRBJ2-7; 10 nucleotides match TRBD1. V trimming: 5 bases; J trimming: 6 bases; junction bases outside the gene matches: 16. The CDR3 contains 16 residues. Germline V lookup: CDR1 DFQATT, CDR2 SNEGSKA (reference sequence). CDR3 region: CSAPTLIFGTGAEQYF. CDR3 nucleotide sequence: TGCAGTGCTCCAACCTTGATATTCGGGACAGGGGCCGAGCAGTACTTC.

The chain carries TRBV5-1 and TRBJ1-5; D not resolved. From germline, CDR1 is SGHRS and CDR2 YFSETQ. V was pared by 0 bases and J by 6 bases, with 13 bases between. The CDR3 has 15 residues. DNA for the CDR3: TGCGCCAGCAGCTTGGTCCCGGGTCAATCTCAGCCCCAGCATTTT. It specifies CASSLVPGQSQPQHF.

This clonotype showed up just a few times. J is TRBJ1-1 and V is TRBV29-1; D not resolved. Between the trimmed V and J ends, which lost 3 bases and 2 bases, there was a span of 7 bases. Germline-derived CDR1 and CDR2 are SQVTM and ANQGSEA. The CDR3 extends over 12 amino acids. DNA for the CDR3: TGCAGCGTTGAGGCCATAAACACTGAAGCTTTCTTT. This codes for CSVEAINTEAFF.

This chain links TRBV7-2 with TRBJ1-1, with D perhaps TRBD1 (6 bases). Germline CDR1 SGHTA, CDR2 FQGNSA. The CDR3 length is 15 residues. Deletions cut 4 bases from V and 0 bases from J, with 12 bases between. The DNA of the CDR3 is TGTGCCAGCAGCTCCCCGGACAGTATGAACACTGAAGCTTTCTTT. The encoded protein is CASSSPDSMNTEAFF.

This clonotype was recorded a few times. The rearrangement links TRBV7-9 to TRBJ2-4; D is possibly TRBD1 (5 bases). This CDR3 comprises 15 residues. V was trimmed by 3 bases and J by 0 bases, leaving 9 bases between them. CDR1 and CDR2 (germline): SEHNR, FQNEAQ (reference sequence). CDR3 loop: CASSFPTVAKNIQYF. The CDR3 bases are TGTGCCAGCAGCTTCCCGACAGTAGCCAAAAACATTCAGTACTTC.

This clonotype turned up a few times. The rearrangement links TRBV11-2 to TRBJ1-1, with D unclear. Trimming left V 7 bases short and J 5 bases short, with 11 bases between. There are 12 residues in the CDR3. CDR1 is SGHAT, CDR2 FQNNGV, per germline. The CDR3 here is CASTVMRTEAFF. CDR3 coding DNA: TGTGCCAGCACCGTTATGCGTACTGAAGCTTTCTTT.

This clonotype was counted a few times. J is TRBJ2-5 and V is TRBV20-1, with 14 bases aligning to TRBD2. CDR3 length: 16 residues. V shed 5 bases and J 5 bases; nucleotides not matched to a gene: 10. Germline V gives CDR1 DFQATT, CDR2 SNEGSKA (reference sequence). The CDR3 nucleotides are TGCAGTGCTGGGACTGGGACTAGCGGGGGACGGGAGACCCAGTACTTC. Protein sequence: CSAGTGTSGGRETQYF.

This sequence joins TRBV9 and TRBJ2-3, with 7 bases lining up with TRBD2. J was trimmed by 6 bases and V by 7 bases; bases with no gene match: 14. CDR1 SGDLS and CDR2 YYNGEE come from the germline V gene. This CDR3 comprises 15 residues. In DNA form, the CDR3 reads TGTGCCAGCCATAGAAGCGGGGTCCCCGGCGATACGCAGTATTTT. Encoded protein: CASHRSGVPGDTQYF.

This clonotype appeared a few times. This chain uses TRBV29-1 with TRBJ2-3; 9 bases are shared with TRBD1. CDR3 size: 15 residues. Germline lookup yields CDR1 SQVTM and CDR2 ANQGSEA. Losses at the gene ends were 4 bases for V and 4 bases for J; bases not matched to a gene: 9. The CDR3 protein is CSVVDRGREADTQYF. CDR3 coding DNA: TGCAGCGTTGTTGACAGGGGGAGAGAAGCAGATACGCAGTATTTT.

The V and J genes are TRBV20-1 and TRBJ2-1; D call uncertain. Germline CDR1 reads DFQATT; CDR2 reads SNEGSKA (reference sequence). Trimming took off 0 bases at V and 5 bases at J, with 11 bases between the two ends. The CDR3 loop spans 14 amino acids. CDR3: CSAREWAGHNEQFF. CDR3 bases: TGCAGTGCTAGAGAATGGGCCGGCCACAATGAGCAGTTCTTC.

The V and J genes are TRBV4-1 and TRBJ2-1; D ambiguous. This CDR3 region has 16 residues. CDR1 is MGHRA and CDR2 is YSYEKL in the germline V gene. V gave up 4 bases and J gave up 2 bases, with 15 bases separating them. This chain's CDR3 is CASSPTRVGPYNEQFF. As DNA, the CDR3 is TGCGCCAGCAGCCCCACCCGGGTAGGGCCCTACAATGAGCAGTTCTTC.

The table lists this clonotype with a few counts. This chain uses TRBV20-1 with TRBJ2-6; the D is unclear. CDR1 and CDR2 from the germline V gene are DFQATT and SNEGSKA (reference sequence). The CDR3 covers 13 residues. V was shortened by 0 bases and J by 0 bases, with 0 bases between the two germline ends. Written as DNA, the CDR3 is TGCAGTGCTAGAGACTCTGGGGCCAACGTCCTGACTTTC. This translates into CSARDSGANVLTF.

The CDR3 nucleotides are TGCGCCAGCAAGAGGGAGATCTTAAGCGATGAGCAGTTCTTC. Protein product: CASKREILSDEQFF. The chain recombines TRBV10-2 with TRBJ2-1, with D possibly matching TRBD2 (5 bases). The CDR3 spans 14 residues. CDR1 WSHSY and CDR2 SAAADI come from the germline V gene. V was pared by 7 bases and J by 8 bases, with 18 bases between.

In DNA form, the CDR3 reads TGTGCCAGCAGCACCCTGGAGACAGAAATGAACACTGAAGCTTTCTTT. It specifies CASSTLETEMNTEAFF. The chain employs TRBV7-9 and TRBJ1-1; TRBD1 is a possible D gene (5 bases). This CDR3 has 16 residues. Germline assignment: CDR1 SEHNR and CDR2 FQNEAQ (reference sequence). The V end lost 5 bases, the J end lost 0 bases, and 16 bases lay between the germline ends.

The chain joins TRBV6-5 to TRBJ2-7, with TRBD2 matching over 7 bases. Germline V gene data show CDR1 as MNHEY and CDR2 as SVGAGI. Trimming removed 1 base from V and 0 bases from J; junction bases left unmatched: 3. The CDR3 totals 15 residues. CDR3 region: CASSYWRGSSYEQYF. In DNA, the CDR3 is TGTGCCAGCAGTTACTGGCGGGGGTCCTCCTACGAGCAGTACTTC.

This chain uses TRBV3-1 with TRBJ1-2; D ambiguous. Deletions cut 0 bases from V and 7 bases from J, with 15 bases between. Germline lookup yields CDR1 LGHDT and CDR2 YNNKEL (reference sequence). The CDR3 spans 15 residues. The CDR3 spells CASSQDLEGWPGYTF. CDR3 DNA: TGTGCCAGCAGCCAAGATCTTGAGGGATGGCCTGGCTACACCTTC.

V gene TRBV28 combines with J gene TRBJ2-7, with 9 nucleotides matching TRBD1. Germline loops: CDR1 MDHEN, CDR2 SYDVKM. This CDR3 is 14 amino acids long. Germline trimming cut 4 bases from V and 5 bases from J; bases unmatched to any gene: 6. This CDR3 reads CASSSGTGLHEQYF. The CDR3, as DNA: TGTGCCAGCAGTTCGGGGACAGGGCTCCACGAGCAGTACTTC.

At least ten counts were recorded for this clonotype. The chain employs TRBV20-1 and TRBJ1-5; tentatively, D is TRBD1 (5 bases). The germline V gene encodes CDR1 DFQATT and CDR2 SNEGSKA (reference sequence). The V and J ends lost 5 bases and 5 bases respectively, with 16 bases between them. This CDR3 is built from 14 residues. CDR3 residues: CSAPPGTADQPQHF. The CDR3 DNA reads TGCAGTGCTCCTCCCGGGACGGCTGATCAGCCCCAGCATTTT.

This clonotype has just a few counts. J is TRBJ2-1 and V is TRBV20-1; D is unresolved. CDR1 is DFQATT, CDR2 SNEGSKA, per germline (reference sequence). Trimming took off 8 bases at V and 0 bases at J, with 14 bases between the two ends. This CDR3 has 14 amino acids. The CDR3: CSPLAGNSYNEQFF. CDR3 in DNA: TGCAGTCCACTGGCAGGAAACTCCTACAATGAGCAGTTCTTC.

This clonotype has a count of ten or more. V usage is TRBV7-9 and J usage is TRBJ1-2; 7 nucleotides line up with TRBD1. The CDR3 covers 15 residues. In germline, CDR1 is SEHNR, CDR2 FQNEAQ (reference sequence). J gave up 5 bases and V 4 bases, and 10 bases lay outside the gene matches. The CDR3 sequence is CASSSPTTGVYGYTF. The CDR3 coding sequence is TGTGCCAGCAGCTCGCCTACTACAGGGGTGTATGGCTACACCTTC. Supplemented by reference TRBV7-9 and TRBJ1-2, the full variable domain reads DTGVSQNPRHKITKRGQNVTFRCDPISEHNRLYWYRQTLGQGPEFLTYFQNEAQLEKSRLLSDRFSAERPKGSFSTLEIQRTEQGDSAMYLCASSSPTTGVYGYTFGSGTRLTVV.

The chain joins TRBV6-1 to TRBJ2-5; a weak D match, TRBD2 (5 bases). The CDR3 is 13 amino acids. Germline V gene data show CDR1 as MNHNS and CDR2 as SASEGT. Between the trimmed V and J ends, which lost 6 bases and 5 bases, there was a span of 13 bases. CDR3 DNA: TGTGCCAGCAGCACGGAGGTTTGGGAGACCCAGTACTTC. Protein: CASSTEVWETQYF.

The chain has TRBV20-1 and TRBJ2-5; D uncertain. The germline V gene has CDR1 DFQATT and CDR2 SNEGSKA (reference sequence). The CDR3 runs to 13 residues. V was clipped by 1 base and J by 2 bases, with 8 bases between them. CDR3 residues: CSARVGVQETQYF. For the CDR3, the DNA is TGCAGTGCTAGAGTTGGGGTACAAGAGACCCAGTACTTC.

In this sample, this clonotype turned up once. The gene calls are TRBV7-7 and TRBJ2-3; TRBD2 matches at 9 bases. V gave up 1 base and J gave up 2 bases; unmatched junction bases: 4. CDR3 length: 16 amino acids. The germline gives CDR1 SSHAT, CDR2 FNYEAQ (reference sequence). CDR3: CASSLGTSAATDTQYF. The CDR3 DNA reads TGTGCCAGCAGCTTAGGGACTAGCGCCGCCACAGATACGCAGTATTTT.

This sequence joins TRBV4-1 and TRBJ2-5, with 9 bases fitting TRBD2. CDR3 size: 18 residues. Germline CDR1 and CDR2: MGHRA and YSYEKL. Trimming removed 0 bases from V and 5 bases from J; junction bases left unmatched: 13. The CDR3 loop is CASSQEVDSGGTHETQYF. The CDR3 bases are TGCGCCAGCAGCCAAGAGGTGGATAGCGGGGGTACCCACGAGACCCAGTACTTC.